This T cell receptor (beta chain) was found in a study of cytomegalovirus exposure and HLA in healthy donors. Study in general: Drawn from HLA-typed donors, 80 million to 95 million unique TCRs were held in an early data release. Study-wide findings and caveats: A missense DCLRE1C variant was associated with V- and J-gene trimming of TCR beta chains in a later analysis, and an independent cohort replicated the association. Analyzed later, association rates of TCRs varied across HLA loci, with DRB1 most and HLA-C fewest.

Among the donors, all were healthy bone marrow donors. About this clone: What it binds is unknown.

Germline V lookup: CDR1 MNHEY, CDR2 SVGAGI. CDR3 length: 14 amino acids. The ends lost 7 bases at V and 6 bases at J; junction bases unmatched: 11. A multiplex PCR was run with 60 Vbeta primers and 13 Jbeta primers. Assay: immunoSEQ multiplex PCR; the TCRdb copy retains only in-frame clones and omits some. Of 130,000 to 150,000 clones in the sample, about 79% were seen once. The TCR originated in a male donor in good health and CMV-seronegative. Sequenced sample: PBMCs. The chain has TRBV6-5 and TRBJ2-7; TRBD2 matches 8 bases. The chain's CDR3 is CASTGSRGAGEQYF. The CDR3 region has the DNA TGTGCCAGCACCGGATCGCGGGGGGCGGGCGAGCAGTACTTC.